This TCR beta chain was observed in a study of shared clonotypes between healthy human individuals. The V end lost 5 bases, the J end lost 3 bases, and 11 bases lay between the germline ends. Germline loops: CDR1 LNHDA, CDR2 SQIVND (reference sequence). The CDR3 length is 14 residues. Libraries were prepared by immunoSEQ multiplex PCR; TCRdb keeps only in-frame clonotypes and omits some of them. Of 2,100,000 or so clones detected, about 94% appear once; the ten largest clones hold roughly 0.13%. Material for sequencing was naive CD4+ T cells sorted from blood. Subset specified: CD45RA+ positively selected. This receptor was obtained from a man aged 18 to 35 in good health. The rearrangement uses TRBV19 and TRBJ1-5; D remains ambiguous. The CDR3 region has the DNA TGTGCCAGTAGTCCTCGACCGGCCAATCAGCCCCAGCATTTT. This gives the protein CASSPRPANQPQHF.